What follows are 8 T cell receptor beta chains derived from one specimen sequenced in a study of T-cell reconstitution after alpha-beta-depleted transplantation in children. Preparing the TCRbeta library involved the use of unique molecular identifiers. Using its own MiXCR run on the PCR reads, TCRdb lists one record per CDR3 protein. The sample includes a few hundred thousand distinct CDR3 sequences, 10% of them seen just once. Sample: PBMCs from the stem cell graft donor, taken from the stem cell graft. Source of these receptors: a human donor who donated a stem cell graft to a child with acute lymphoblastic leukemia.

This chain joins TRBV7-6 and TRBJ1-2; 7 bases match TRBD1. This CDR3 spans 15 amino acids. CDR1 SGHVS and CDR2 FNYEAQ come from the germline V gene. V shed 5 bases and J 4 bases; nucleotides not matched to a gene: 10. The CDR3 nucleotides read TGTGCCAGCAGCCCCGGGACAGACAACCTCTATGGCTACACCTTC. Translated, it gives CASSPGTDNLYGYTF.

In this sample, this clonotype turned up a few times. This rearrangement joins TRBV7-2 to TRBJ2-5, with D perhaps matching TRBD1 (6 bases). Germline lookup yields CDR1 SGHTA and CDR2 FQGNSA. V gave up 5 bases and J gave up 5 bases, with 12 bases separating them. The length of the CDR3 is 13 residues. This CDR3 reads CASSPGQMETQYF. CDR3 nucleotide sequence: TGTGCCAGCAGCCCCGGACAGATGGAGACCCAGTACTTC.

J is TRBJ2-5 and V is TRBV6-2 or TRBV6-3, with D tentatively TRBD1 (6 bases). Germline CDR1 is MNHEY and CDR2 is SVGEGT. There are 13 residues in the CDR3. V lost 2 bases and J 5 bases, leaving 9 bases between the germline ends. The CDR3 coding sequence is TGTGCCAGCAGTTACGGGACAATTGAGACCCAGTACTTC. It yields the protein CASSYGTIETQYF.

This chain's CDR3 is CASSWPRGSTQGERGYTF. DNA of the CDR3: TGTGCCAGCAGCTGGCCCCGAGGGAGCACACAAGGGGAACGTGGCTACACCTTC. The genes are TRBV11-1 and TRBJ1-2; D possibly corresponds to TRBD1 (5 bases). Germline loops: CDR1 SGHAT, CDR2 FQDESV (reference sequence). This CDR3 spans 18 amino acids. The ends were cut back, 4 bases at V and 7 bases at J, with 28 bases in the middle. Full variable domain (missing parts from reference TRBV11-1 and TRBJ1-2): EAEVAQSPRYKITEKSQAVAFWCDPISGHATLYWYRQILGQGPELLVQFQDESVVDDSQLPKDRFSAERLKGVDSTLKIQPAELGDSAMYLCASSWPRGSTQGERGYTFGSGTRLTVV.

This chain uses TRBV7-6 with TRBJ1-5, with D unresolved. V shed 5 bases and J shed 7 bases, with 15 bases lying between them. Per the germline V gene, CDR1 is SGHVS and CDR2 is FNYEAQ. This CDR3 has 14 residues. The CDR3 loop is CASSPPPGSQPQHF. The CDR3 nucleotides read TGTGCCAGCAGCCCCCCCCCGGGTTCACAGCCCCAGCATTTT.

The rearrangement uses TRBV19 and TRBJ2-3; D is perhaps TRBD1 (5 bases). The CDR3 loop spans 14 amino acids. CDR1 is LNHDA and CDR2 is SQIVND in the germline V gene (reference sequence). The V and J ends lost 6 bases and 3 bases respectively, with 13 bases between them. DNA for the CDR3: TGTGCCAGTAGGCGGCTAAAGGGGACAGATACGCAGTATTTT. Translating gives CASRRLKGTDTQYF.

This clonotype was seen more than once but under ten times. The chain is built from TRBV5-1 and TRBJ2-5; possible D gene TRBD1, 6 bases. The CDR3 length is 18 residues. The germline V gene has CDR1 SGHRS and CDR2 YFSETQ. V was pared by 4 bases and J by 0 bases, with 22 bases between. The CDR3: CASSPGWGLTGYQETQYF. CDR3 sequence (DNA): TGCGCCAGCAGCCCGGGCTGGGGGCTAACAGGGTACCAAGAGACCCAGTACTTC.

This chain connects TRBV5-6 to TRBJ2-5; no reliable D call. Germline lookup yields CDR1 SGHDT and CDR2 YYEEEE. The CDR3 is 13 residues long. Trimming took off 0 bases at V and 5 bases at J, with 8 bases between the two ends. This CDR3 reads CASSLELEETQYF. CDR3 sequence (DNA): TGTGCCAGCAGCTTGGAGTTAGAGGAGACCCAGTACTTC.